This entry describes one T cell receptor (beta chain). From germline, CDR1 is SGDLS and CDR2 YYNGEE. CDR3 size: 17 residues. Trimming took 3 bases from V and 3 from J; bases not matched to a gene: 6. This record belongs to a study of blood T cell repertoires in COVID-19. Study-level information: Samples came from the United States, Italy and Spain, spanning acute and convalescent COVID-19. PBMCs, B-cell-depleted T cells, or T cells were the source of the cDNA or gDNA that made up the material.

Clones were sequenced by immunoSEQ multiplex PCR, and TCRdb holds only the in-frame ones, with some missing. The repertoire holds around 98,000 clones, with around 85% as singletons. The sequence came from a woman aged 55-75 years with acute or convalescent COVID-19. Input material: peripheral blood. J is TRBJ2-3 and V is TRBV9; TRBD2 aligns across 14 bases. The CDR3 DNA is TGTGCCAGCAGCGCCGGGGGACTAGCGGGGGTAACAGATACGCAGTATTTT. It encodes CASSAGGLAGVTDTQYF.